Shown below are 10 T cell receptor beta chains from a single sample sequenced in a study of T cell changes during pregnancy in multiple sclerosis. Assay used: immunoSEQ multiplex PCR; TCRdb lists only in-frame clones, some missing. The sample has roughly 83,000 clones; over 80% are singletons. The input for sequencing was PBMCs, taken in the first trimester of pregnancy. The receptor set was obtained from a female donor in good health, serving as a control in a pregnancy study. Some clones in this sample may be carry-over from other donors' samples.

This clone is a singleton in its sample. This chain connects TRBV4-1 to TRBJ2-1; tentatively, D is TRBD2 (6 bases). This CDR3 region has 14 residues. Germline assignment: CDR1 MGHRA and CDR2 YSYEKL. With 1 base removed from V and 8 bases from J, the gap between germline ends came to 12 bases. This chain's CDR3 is CASSQGLPGDEQFF. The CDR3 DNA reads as TGCGCCAGCAGCCAAGGGCTCCCGGGGGATGAGCAGTTCTTC.

CDR3 sequence: CASSPGTVTAFF. CDR3 sequence (DNA): TGTGCCAGCAGCCCGGGGACAGTTACAGCTTTCTTT. The J gene is TRBJ1-1, the V gene TRBV14; 7 bases fit TRBD1. J was trimmed by 10 bases and V by 4 bases; bases with no gene match: 6. This CDR3 has 12 residues. Germline CDR1 SGHDN, CDR2 FVKESK.

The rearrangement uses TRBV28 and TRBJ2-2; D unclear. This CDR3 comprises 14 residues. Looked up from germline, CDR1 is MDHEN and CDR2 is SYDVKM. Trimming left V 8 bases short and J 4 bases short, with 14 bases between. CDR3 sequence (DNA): TGTGCCAGCTGGCCTAGACCCCTCACCGGGGAGCTGTTTTTT. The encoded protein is CASWPRPLTGELFF.

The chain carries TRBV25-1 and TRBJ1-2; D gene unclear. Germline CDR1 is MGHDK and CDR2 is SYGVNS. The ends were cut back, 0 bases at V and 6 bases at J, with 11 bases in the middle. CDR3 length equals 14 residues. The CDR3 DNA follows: TGTGCCAGCAGTGAATATGAGGGTTCCGATGGCTACACCTTC. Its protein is CASSEYEGSDGYTF.

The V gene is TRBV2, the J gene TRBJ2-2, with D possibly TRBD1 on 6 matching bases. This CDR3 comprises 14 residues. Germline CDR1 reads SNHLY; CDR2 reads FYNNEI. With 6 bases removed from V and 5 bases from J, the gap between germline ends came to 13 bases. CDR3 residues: CASSFTQGTGELFF. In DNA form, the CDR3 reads TGTGCCAGCAGCTTTACTCAGGGGACCGGGGAGCTGTTTTTT.

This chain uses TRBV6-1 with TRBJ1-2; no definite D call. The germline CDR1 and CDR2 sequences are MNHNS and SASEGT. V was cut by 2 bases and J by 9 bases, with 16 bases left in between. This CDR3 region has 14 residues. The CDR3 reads CASSENVSRDRYTF. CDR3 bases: TGTGCCAGCAGTGAAAACGTCAGTCGGGATCGCTACACCTTC.

This CDR3 is CASAGTGTNNEQFF. CDR3 nucleotide sequence: TGTGCCAGCGCAGGGACAGGGACGAACAATGAGCAGTTCTTC. V usage is TRBV28 and J usage is TRBJ2-1; TRBD1 matches at 9 bases. The CDR3 has 14 amino acids. CDR1 is MDHEN, CDR2 SYDVKM, per germline. Trimming took 8 bases from V and 5 from J; bases not matched to a gene: 7.

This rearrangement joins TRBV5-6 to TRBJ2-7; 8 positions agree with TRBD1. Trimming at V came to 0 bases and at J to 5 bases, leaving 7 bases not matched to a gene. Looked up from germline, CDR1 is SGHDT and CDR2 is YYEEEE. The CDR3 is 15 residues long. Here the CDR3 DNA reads TGTGCCAGCAGCTTGGAGTTTGACAGGGGCCACGAGCAGTACTTC. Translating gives CASSLEFDRGHEQYF.

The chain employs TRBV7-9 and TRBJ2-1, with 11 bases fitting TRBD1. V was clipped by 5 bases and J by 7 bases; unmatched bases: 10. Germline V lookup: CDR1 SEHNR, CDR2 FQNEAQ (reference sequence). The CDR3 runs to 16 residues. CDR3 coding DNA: TGTGCCAGCAGCCCCATATCGGGACAGGGGGAAAATGAGCAGTTCTTC. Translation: CASSPISGQGENEQFF.

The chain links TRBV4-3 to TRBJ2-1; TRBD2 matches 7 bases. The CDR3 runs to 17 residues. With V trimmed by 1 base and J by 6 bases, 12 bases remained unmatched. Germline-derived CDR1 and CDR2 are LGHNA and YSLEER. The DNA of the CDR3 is TGCGCCAGCAGCCAAGGCGTTGCGCTAGCGGAGATCAATGAGCAGTTCTTC. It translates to CASSQGVALAEINEQFF.